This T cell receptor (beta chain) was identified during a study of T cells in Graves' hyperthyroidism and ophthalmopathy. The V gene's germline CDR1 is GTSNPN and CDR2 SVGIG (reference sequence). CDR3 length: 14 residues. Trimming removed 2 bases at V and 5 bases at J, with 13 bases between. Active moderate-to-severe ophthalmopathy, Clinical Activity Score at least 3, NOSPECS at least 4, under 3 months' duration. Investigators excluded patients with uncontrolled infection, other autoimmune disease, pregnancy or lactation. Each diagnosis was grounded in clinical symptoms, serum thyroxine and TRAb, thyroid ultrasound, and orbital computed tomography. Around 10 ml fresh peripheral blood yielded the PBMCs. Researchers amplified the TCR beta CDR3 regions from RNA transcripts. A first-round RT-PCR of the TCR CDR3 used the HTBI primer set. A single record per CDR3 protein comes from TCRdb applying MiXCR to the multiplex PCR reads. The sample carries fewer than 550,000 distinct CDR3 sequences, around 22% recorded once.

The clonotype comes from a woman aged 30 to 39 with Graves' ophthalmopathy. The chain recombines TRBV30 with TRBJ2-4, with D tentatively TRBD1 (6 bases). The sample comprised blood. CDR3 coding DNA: TGTGCCTGGAGTCTTCGACAGGAACAAAACATTCAGTACTTC. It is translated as CAWSLRQEQNIQYF.